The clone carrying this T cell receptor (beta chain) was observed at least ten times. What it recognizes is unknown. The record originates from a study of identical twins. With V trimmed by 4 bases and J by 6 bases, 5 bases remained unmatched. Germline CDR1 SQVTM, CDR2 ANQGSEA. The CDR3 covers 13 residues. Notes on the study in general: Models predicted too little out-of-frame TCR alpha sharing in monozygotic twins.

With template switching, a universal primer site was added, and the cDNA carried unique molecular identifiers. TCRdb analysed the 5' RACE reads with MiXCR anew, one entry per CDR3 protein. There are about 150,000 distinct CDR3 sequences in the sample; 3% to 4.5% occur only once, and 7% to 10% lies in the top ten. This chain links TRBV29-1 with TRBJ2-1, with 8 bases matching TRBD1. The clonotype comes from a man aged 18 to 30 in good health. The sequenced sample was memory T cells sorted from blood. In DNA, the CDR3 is TGCAGCGTTGGTCAGGGGGCGACCAATGAGCAGTTCTTC. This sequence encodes CSVGQGATNEQFF.